This T cell receptor beta chain was sequenced in a study of tissue T cells after allogeneic stem cell transplantation. On this clone: Its target is unknown. Gene names refer to mouse genes. The CDR3 goes on 1 residue after the read ends, and that part is filled in from the germline J gene.

Trimming removed 5 bases from V and 3 bases from J; junction bases left unmatched: 0. The CDR3 contains 12 residues. Germline CDR1 is SGHDT and CDR2 is FRDEAV. Study-wide results and limits: Tissue-detected TCR repertoire was only partly captured by blood and spleen T cells. This small cohort was clinically heterogeneous, and sampling depth was a limitation. Motif-based clustering found tissue-specific repertoire signatures shared across patients, though few clones were shared. Some tissue clones might be persisting host cells; their alloreactivity or antigen specificity was not determined.

Profiled with immunoSEQ multiplex PCR; TCRdb holds only in-frame clones, not every one. The data contain about 48,000 clones, approximately 70% of them seen just once; the ten biggest clones take up roughly 0.59%. The source of this sequence is a pool of C57BL/6 mice in good health. V gene TRBV14 combines with J gene TRBJ2-4; 7 bases are shared with TRBD2. Sequencing used sorted cells pooled from one or two spleens. The CDR3 bases that were read are TGTGCCAGCAGGACTGGGCAAAACACCTTGTAC. Protein: CASRTGQNTLY. The whole CDR3 protein is CASRTGQNTLYF. The full variable domain, rest sourced from reference TRBV14 and TRBJ2-4, is EAGVTQSPRYAVLQEGQAVSFWCDPISGHDTLYWYQQPRDQGPQLLVYFRDEAVIDNSQLPSDRFSAVRPKGTNSTLKIQSAKQGDTATYLCASRTGQNTLYFGAGTRLSVL.